Presented here are 27 T cell receptor beta chains from one specimen sequenced in a study of monozygotic twins with inflammatory bowel disease. Each CDR3 protein gets one entry in TCRdb, which reprocessed the 5' RACE reads and gives no DNA. The sample table includes fewer than 400,000 distinct CDR3 sequences. The sequenced material came from blood. The receptors were gathered from a human donor with ulcerative colitis or Crohn's disease, or a healthy co-twin of an affected twin (not recorded which).

This chain links TRBV7-8 with TRBJ2-7; TCRdb's assignment of TRBD1 cannot be checked, as there is no DNA. Germline assignment: CDR1 SGHVS and CDR2 FQNEAQ. This CDR3 is built from 14 residues. CDR3 sequence: CASSLRDRGYEQYF.

The chain has TRBV7-7 and TRBJ2-1; absent DNA, TCRdb's TRBD1 call cannot be checked. This CDR3 has 16 amino acids. In germline, CDR1 is SSHAT, CDR2 FNYEAQ (reference sequence). CDR3 sequence: CASSSVGGSSYNEQFF.

CDR3 in amino acids: CASSLNTGETQYF. The chain combines TRBV5-1 with TRBJ2-5; TCRdb reports TRBD1, a call that lacks DNA to check it against. CDR1 is SGHRS, CDR2 YFSETQ, per germline. There are 13 residues in the CDR3.

The chain uses TRBV18 and TRBJ1-1; lacking DNA, the TRBD1 call made by TCRdb goes unchecked. The CDR3 is 14 amino acids. Germline V gene sequence: CDR1 KGHSH, CDR2 LQKENI. The chain's CDR3 is CASSPGQGNTEAFF. Full variable domain (rest looked up from reference TRBV18 and TRBJ1-1): NAGVMQNPRHLVRRRGQEARLRCSPMKGHSHVYWYRQLPEEGLKFMVYLQKENIIDESGMPKERFSAEFPKEGPSILRIQQVVRGDSAAYFCASSPGQGNTEAFFGQGTRLTVV.

The genes are TRBV6-2 or TRBV6-3 and TRBJ2-6. Germline CDR1 is MNHEY and CDR2 is SVGEGT. The CDR3 extends over 14 amino acids. This CDR3 reads CASSYSLGANVLTF.

The genes are TRBV7-2 and TRBJ2-1; the D call from TCRdb, TRBD2, cannot be confirmed without DNA. The CDR3 is 16 residues long. CDR1 and CDR2 (germline): SGHTA, FQGNSA. The CDR3 loop is CASSLGGAGGRNEQFF.

The chain's CDR3 is CASKDRGRYEQYF. J is TRBJ2-7 and V is TRBV12-3 or TRBV12-4; no DNA is available, so the TRBD1 call from TCRdb remains unchecked. There are 13 residues in the CDR3.

This chain links TRBV12-3 or TRBV12-4 with TRBJ1-5; TCRdb indicates TRBD1, and absent DNA this call remains unverified. The CDR3 covers 15 residues. The CDR3: CASSLGTGRHQPQHF.

This chain connects TRBV7-2 to TRBJ1-2. The CDR3 is made up of 13 amino acids. CDR1 and CDR2 (germline): SGHTA, FQGNSA. The CDR3 sequence is CASSLTLPGGYTF.

This rearrangement joins TRBV12-3 or TRBV12-4 to TRBJ2-1; absent DNA, TCRdb's TRBD1 call cannot be checked. The CDR3 extends over 14 amino acids. The CDR3 protein is CASSLPGTGREQFF.

This chain connects TRBV6-2 or TRBV6-3 to TRBJ1-1; TCRdb's assignment of TRBD1 cannot be checked, as there is no DNA. The germline gives CDR1 MNHEY, CDR2 SVGEGT. The CDR3 covers 16 residues. Here the CDR3 reads CASSLIRTGGITEAFF.

By frequency, this clonotype is medium-sized (0.01 to 0.1%). CDR3 sequence: CAISESRTSGIYEQFF. This chain links TRBV10-3 with TRBJ2-1; TCRdb selects TRBD2, and the lack of DNA leaves this call unchecked. From germline, CDR1 is ENHRY and CDR2 SYGVKD. This CDR3 region has 16 residues.

The chain combines TRBV21-1 with TRBJ1-5; the TCRdb D gene call, TRBD1, has no DNA to confirm it. TRBV21-1 is classified as a pseudogene. This CDR3 contains 14 residues. CDR3 protein: CASSNTGQGMPQHF.

The chain has TRBV11-2 and TRBJ2-2; the D call of TRBD2 rests on TCRdb alone, since no DNA is present to check it. CDR3 length equals 18 residues. CDR1 and CDR2 from the germline V gene are SGHAT and FQNNGV. The CDR3 loop reads CASSNWASSSVNTGELFF.

This chain connects TRBV5-5 to TRBJ2-1. Germline-derived CDR1 and CDR2 are SGHKS and YYEKEE (reference sequence). The CDR3 consists of 12 residues. CDR3 region: CASSSDRVQQFF.

The gene calls are TRBV9 and TRBJ2-3; TCRdb picks TRBD2, but there is no DNA to check that call. CDR3 length: 18 residues. Germline V CDR1 and CDR2: SGDLS, YYNGEE. The CDR3 spells CAISVGSSGGLSTDTQYF.

The chain couples TRBV28 to TRBJ2-4; as DNA is missing, the TRBD1 call by TCRdb cannot be tested. Germline V gene lookup returns CDR1 MDHEN and CDR2 SYDVKM. CDR3 length: 13 residues. CDR3 residues: CASTTDRGRFQYF.

The chain combines TRBV18 with TRBJ1-1. Per germline, CDR1 KGHSH and CDR2 LQKENI. The CDR3 covers 14 residues. The CDR3 loop reads CASSLEIRGTEAFF.

The chain is built from TRBV15 and TRBJ2-7; the D gene TCRdb calls, TRBD1, cannot be checked with no DNA. There are 15 residues in the CDR3. Germline V gives CDR1 LNHNV, CDR2 YYDKDF (reference sequence). The CDR3 here is CATSRDTGGPYEQYF.

The J gene is TRBJ2-5, the V gene TRBV12-3 or TRBV12-4; TCRdb calls TRBD2, which cannot be checked without DNA. The CDR3 totals 16 residues. The CDR3 region is CASSSLGLAGGETQYF.

The chain has TRBV12-3 or TRBV12-4 and TRBJ2-3; there is no DNA to check the TCRdb D call of TRBD1. The CDR3 contains 14 residues. Here the CDR3 reads CASRKQGWADTQYF.

The chain links TRBV29-1 to TRBJ2-1. CDR1 is SQVTM, CDR2 ANQGSEA, per germline. The CDR3 has 12 amino acids. The CDR3 reads CSVGSSYNEQFF.

This chain connects TRBV20-1 to TRBJ1-5. This CDR3 contains 14 residues. Germline V gene data show CDR1 as DFQATT and CDR2 as SNEGSKA (reference sequence). Here the CDR3 reads CSARASLSNQPQHF.

The chain joins TRBV18 to TRBJ1-5; the TCRdb D gene call, TRBD1, has no DNA to confirm it. This CDR3 spans 13 amino acids. Per germline, CDR1 KGHSH and CDR2 LQKENI. The CDR3 spells CASGGGNNQPQHF.

This rearrangement joins TRBV18 to TRBJ2-2; TCRdb returns TRBD2, unconfirmable since there is no DNA. The CDR3 totals 18 residues. Looked up from germline, CDR1 is KGHSH and CDR2 is LQKENI. CDR3 in amino acids: CASSPRKLAGTNTGELFF.

The gene calls are TRBV20-1 and TRBJ2-7; checking the TCRdb D call of TRBD1 is not possible without DNA. This CDR3 is 13 amino acids long. Germline CDR1 is DFQATT and CDR2 is SNEGSKA (reference sequence). The CDR3 sequence: CSAMGQGGGEQYF.

The chain links TRBV7-2 to TRBJ1-2; TCRdb calls TRBD1, which cannot be checked without DNA. The CDR3 consists of 12 residues. In germline, CDR1 is SGHTA, CDR2 FQGNSA. CDR3 loop: CASSFNRNGYTF.